A selection of T cell receptor beta chains follows, all from one sample in a study of cytomegalovirus exposure and HLA in healthy donors. Assay: immunoSEQ multiplex PCR; the TCRdb copy retains only in-frame clones and omits some. Among 150,000 to 200,000 clones listed, roughly four fifths were seen once. Material: PBMCs. The receptors stem from a man aged 35 to 55 in good health and CMV-seronegative. CDR3s include the opening cysteine and the closing phenylalanine or tryptophan. A D gene is named only where the DNA matches it firmly. Clone size is shown for a subset of rows, as once, few, many or a class of expanded clone.

cdr3_length: 13
v_call: TRBV5-1
d_call: TRBD1
clone_size: .
j_call: TRBJ2-7
cdr3_aa: CASSGQGPYEQYF
cdr3_nt: TGCGCCAGCAGCGGACAGGGGCCCTACGAGCAGTACTTC

cdr3_length: 14
v_call: TRBV19
d_call: TRBD1
clone_size: .
j_call: TRBJ1-1
cdr3_aa: CASIRGRVGTEAFF
cdr3_nt: TGTGCCAGTATAAGGGGGCGGGTCGGCACTGAAGCTTTCTTT

cdr3_length: 16
v_call: TRBV2
d_call: TRBD1
clone_size: .
j_call: TRBJ1-1
cdr3_aa: CASSGDRGGIGTEAFF
cdr3_nt: TGTGCCAGCAGTGGGGACAGGGGAGGAATCGGCACTGAAGCTTTCTTT

cdr3_length: 15
v_call: TRBV2
d_call: .
clone_size: .
j_call: TRBJ2-4
cdr3_aa: CASSVQALAKNSQYF
cdr3_nt: TGTGCCAGCAGTGTACAGGCTTTAGCCAAAAACAGTCAGTACTTC

cdr3_length: 17
v_call: TRBV7-2
d_call: .
clone_size: .
j_call: TRBJ2-3
cdr3_aa: CASSVYSGLRRGDTQYF
cdr3_nt: TGTGCCAGCAGCGTATATTCGGGACTCCGACGGGGAGATACGCAGTATTTT

cdr3_length: 15
v_call: TRBV11-2
d_call: .
clone_size: .
j_call: TRBJ1-1
cdr3_aa: CASSPGSLRGTEAFF
cdr3_nt: TGTGCCAGCAGCCCGGGCTCACTCAGGGGCACTGAAGCTTTCTTT

cdr3_length: 14
v_call: TRBV6-6
d_call: .
clone_size: .
j_call: TRBJ2-5
cdr3_aa: CASSYQRPSETQYF
cdr3_nt: TGTGCCAGCAGTTACCAGCGACCTTCAGAGACCCAGTACTTC

cdr3_length: 15
v_call: TRBV5-1
d_call: TRBD2
clone_size: .
j_call: TRBJ2-1
cdr3_aa: CASSLQASGGGEQFF
cdr3_nt: TGCGCCAGCAGCTTACAAGCATCGGGGGGTGGTGAGCAGTTCTTC

cdr3_length: 15
v_call: TRBV5-1
d_call: .
clone_size: .
j_call: TRBJ1-1
cdr3_aa: CASSLDADTYTEAFF
cdr3_nt: TGCGCCAGCAGCTTGGATGCAGATACATACACTGAAGCTTTCTTT

cdr3_length: 19
v_call: TRBV6-8
d_call: .
clone_size: .
j_call: TRBJ2-7
cdr3_aa: CASSYPHTRQGISPYEQYF
cdr3_nt: TGTGCCAGCAGTTACCCCCACACGAGGCAGGGAATTTCCCCCTACGAGCAGTACTTC

cdr3_length: 14
v_call: TRBV6-5
d_call: TRBD1
clone_size: .
j_call: TRBJ2-7
cdr3_aa: CASRSNRGPYEQYF
cdr3_nt: TGTGCCAGCAGGTCCAACAGGGGCCCCTACGAGCAGTACTTC

cdr3_length: 19
v_call: TRBV7-6
d_call: TRBD1
clone_size: few
j_call: TRBJ1-1
cdr3_aa: CASSPHPYGTGDQNTEAFF
cdr3_nt: TGTGCCAGCAGCCCTCACCCCTACGGGACAGGGGACCAGAACACTGAAGCTTTCTTT

cdr3_length: 15
v_call: TRBV28
d_call: TRBD1
clone_size: few
j_call: TRBJ2-6
cdr3_aa: CASSFGTDGANVLTF
cdr3_nt: TGTGCCAGCAGTTTCGGGACAGATGGGGCCAACGTCCTGACTTTC

cdr3_length: 15
v_call: TRBV7-9
d_call: TRBD2
clone_size: .
j_call: TRBJ2-1
cdr3_aa: CASSSPTSGNGEQFF
cdr3_nt: TGTGCCAGCAGCTCTCCGACTAGCGGGAACGGTGAGCAGTTCTTC

cdr3_length: 12
v_call: TRBV5-1
d_call: .
clone_size: .
j_call: TRBJ2-7
cdr3_aa: CASSSDRAEQYF
cdr3_nt: TGCGCCAGCAGCTCCGACAGAGCGGAGCAGTACTTC

cdr3_length: 11
v_call: TRBV2
d_call: .
clone_size: .
j_call: TRBJ1-2
cdr3_aa: CASSEARGYTF
cdr3_nt: TGTGCCAGCAGTGAAGCCCGGGGGTACACCTTC

cdr3_length: 13
v_call: TRBV6-1
d_call: .
clone_size: few
j_call: TRBJ1-1
cdr3_aa: CASRKTANTEAFF
cdr3_nt: TGTGCCAGCAGAAAGACAGCGAACACTGAAGCTTTCTTT

cdr3_length: 16
v_call: TRBV6-5
d_call: TRBD1
clone_size: .
j_call: TRBJ1-2
cdr3_aa: CASSYSNGQGWDGYTF
cdr3_nt: TGTGCCAGCAGTTACTCTAATGGACAGGGTTGGGATGGCTACACCTTC

cdr3_length: 14
v_call: TRBV4-1
d_call: TRBD1
clone_size: .
j_call: TRBJ1-2
cdr3_aa: CASSQGDRGYGYTF
cdr3_nt: TGCGCCAGCAGCCAAGGGGACAGGGGCTATGGCTACACCTTC

cdr3_length: 17
v_call: TRBV5-1
d_call: TRBD2
clone_size: .
j_call: TRBJ2-1
cdr3_aa: CASSPTSRASGRNEQFF
cdr3_nt: TGCGCCAGCAGTCCTACTTCCAGGGCTAGCGGGAGAAATGAGCAGTTCTTC

cdr3_length: 18
v_call: TRBV11-3
d_call: TRBD2
clone_size: .
j_call: TRBJ2-6
cdr3_aa: CASSLGTSGRTGANVLTF
cdr3_nt: TGTGCCAGCAGCTTAGGGACTAGCGGGAGAACTGGGGCCAACGTCCTGACTTTC

cdr3_length: 14
v_call: TRBV7-2
d_call: .
clone_size: .
j_call: TRBJ2-7
cdr3_aa: CASSLALPGYEQYF
cdr3_nt: TGTGCCAGCAGCTTAGCGCTCCCGGGGTACGAGCAGTACTTC

cdr3_length: 14
v_call: TRBV7-9
d_call: .
clone_size: .
j_call: TRBJ2-2
cdr3_aa: CASSLNPGTGELFF
cdr3_nt: TGTGCCAGCAGCTTAAACCCAGGGACCGGGGAGCTGTTTTTT

cdr3_length: 13
v_call: TRBV27
d_call: TRBD2
clone_size: few
j_call: TRBJ2-7
cdr3_aa: CASSLSGGYEQYF
cdr3_nt: TGTGCCAGCAGTTTAAGCGGGGGCTACGAGCAGTACTTC

cdr3_length: 13
v_call: TRBV7-2
d_call: .
clone_size: .
j_call: TRBJ2-4
cdr3_aa: CASSPELINIQYF
cdr3_nt: TGTGCCAGCAGCCCAGAACTAATAAACATTCAGTACTTC

cdr3_length: 15
v_call: TRBV6-5
d_call: .
clone_size: .
j_call: TRBJ1-1
cdr3_aa: CASSYSHPPGTEAFF
cdr3_nt: TGTGCCAGCAGTTACTCCCACCCCCCCGGCACTGAAGCTTTCTTT

cdr3_length: 13
v_call: TRBV28
d_call: .
clone_size: few
j_call: TRBJ1-1
cdr3_aa: CASDTGSNTEAFF
cdr3_nt: TGTGCCAGTGATACAGGGAGCAACACTGAAGCTTTCTTT

cdr3_length: 15
v_call: TRBV7-3
d_call: TRBD1
clone_size: .
j_call: TRBJ1-2
cdr3_aa: CASSLGTGATYGYTF
cdr3_nt: TGTGCCAGCAGCTTAGGGACAGGGGCGACGTATGGCTACACCTTC

cdr3_length: 13
v_call: TRBV5-1
d_call: TRBD1
clone_size: once
j_call: TRBJ1-1
cdr3_aa: CASSTGGPTEAFF
cdr3_nt: TGCGCCAGCAGCACAGGGGGCCCTACTGAAGCTTTCTTT

cdr3_length: 15
v_call: TRBV9
d_call: TRBD2
clone_size: .
j_call: TRBJ2-1
cdr3_aa: CASSKLAGDDNEQFF
cdr3_nt: TGTGCCAGCAGCAAACTAGCGGGAGACGACAATGAGCAGTTCTTC

cdr3_length: 14
v_call: TRBV7-9
d_call: .
clone_size: .
j_call: TRBJ1-5
cdr3_aa: CASSLKGNNQPQHF
cdr3_nt: TGTGCCAGCAGCTTAAAGGGGAACAATCAGCCCCAGCATTTT

cdr3_length: 15
v_call: TRBV6-6
d_call: TRBD2
clone_size: .
j_call: TRBJ2-1
cdr3_aa: CASSSAGARYNEQFF
cdr3_nt: TGTGCCAGCAGTTCAGCGGGAGCGAGGTACAATGAGCAGTTCTTC

cdr3_length: 14
v_call: TRBV27
d_call: .
clone_size: few
j_call: TRBJ1-5
cdr3_aa: CASSLWGGNQPQHF
cdr3_nt: TGTGCCAGCAGTTTATGGGGAGGTAATCAGCCCCAGCATTTT

cdr3_length: 14
v_call: TRBV19
d_call: .
clone_size: .
j_call: TRBJ2-1
cdr3_aa: CASSPAQGYQEQFF
cdr3_nt: TGTGCCAGTAGTCCGGCCCAGGGGTACCAAGAACAGTTCTTC

cdr3_length: 15
v_call: TRBV9
d_call: TRBD2
clone_size: .
j_call: TRBJ2-1
cdr3_aa: CASSVSGLSYNEQFF
cdr3_nt: TGTGCCAGCAGCGTTAGCGGGCTTTCCTACAATGAGCAGTTCTTC

cdr3_length: 15
v_call: TRBV10-3
d_call: .
clone_size: few
j_call: TRBJ2-7
cdr3_aa: CAISESGAGLDEQYF
cdr3_nt: TGTGCCATCAGTGAGTCTGGGGCAGGGTTGGACGAGCAGTACTTC

cdr3_length: 14
v_call: TRBV18
d_call: .
clone_size: once
j_call: TRBJ2-6
cdr3_aa: CASSPVSGANVLTF
cdr3_nt: TGTGCCAGCTCGCCAGTATCGGGGGCCAACGTCCTGACTTTC

cdr3_length: 15
v_call: TRBV25-1
d_call: TRBD1
clone_size: .
j_call: TRBJ1-2
cdr3_aa: CASSERTGGISGYTF
cdr3_nt: TGTGCCAGCAGTGAGCGAACAGGGGGCATCTCTGGCTACACCTTC

cdr3_length: 13
v_call: TRBV7-3
d_call: .
clone_size: .
j_call: TRBJ1-4
cdr3_aa: CASSSQANEKLFF
cdr3_nt: TGTGCCAGCAGCTCCCAGGCTAATGAAAAACTGTTTTTT

cdr3_length: 15
v_call: TRBV4-1
d_call: .
clone_size: .
j_call: TRBJ1-1
cdr3_aa: CASSQVGRAYTEAFF
cdr3_nt: TGCGCCAGCAGCCAAGTTGGCAGGGCCTACACTGAAGCTTTCTTT

cdr3_length: 16
v_call: TRBV11-3
d_call: .
clone_size: .
j_call: TRBJ2-1
cdr3_aa: CASSLDGGSGYNEQFF
cdr3_nt: TGTGCCAGCAGCTTAGATGGAGGTTCGGGTTACAATGAGCAGTTCTTC

cdr3_length: 15
v_call: TRBV19
d_call: .
clone_size: .
j_call: TRBJ2-4
cdr3_aa: CASSIVYGGSNSQYF
cdr3_nt: TGTGCCAGTAGTATAGTCTACGGAGGGAGCAACAGTCAGTACTTC

cdr3_length: 13
v_call: TRBV6-5
d_call: TRBD1
clone_size: .
j_call: TRBJ1-1
cdr3_aa: CASRGQINTEAFF
cdr3_nt: TGTGCCAGCAGGGGACAGATTAACACTGAAGCTTTCTTT

cdr3_length: 13
v_call: TRBV9
d_call: .
clone_size: few
j_call: TRBJ1-3
cdr3_aa: CASSVGGADTIYF
cdr3_nt: TGTGCCAGCAGCGTTGGGGGGGCGGACACCATATATTTT

cdr3_length: 16
v_call: TRBV19
d_call: .
clone_size: .
j_call: TRBJ1-5
cdr3_aa: CASSIWQGDRNQPQHF
cdr3_nt: TGTGCCAGTAGTATATGGCAGGGTGATCGCAATCAGCCCCAGCATTTT

cdr3_length: 15
v_call: TRBV4-1
d_call: .
clone_size: .
j_call: TRBJ1-2
cdr3_aa: CASSQTGGLNYGYTF
cdr3_nt: TGCGCCAGCAGCCAAACGGGTGGTCTCAACTATGGCTACACCTTC

cdr3_length: 12
v_call: TRBV4-1
d_call: TRBD2
clone_size: .
j_call: TRBJ2-1
cdr3_aa: CASSQPPGLPFF
cdr3_nt: TGCGCCAGCAGCCAACCTCCGGGACTACCGTTCTTC

cdr3_length: 14
v_call: TRBV21-1
d_call: .
clone_size: .
j_call: TRBJ1-2
cdr3_aa: CASSKPQSNYGYTF
cdr3_nt: TGTGCCAGCAGCAAACCCCAATCTAACTATGGCTACACCTTC

cdr3_length: 15
v_call: TRBV6-5
d_call: .
clone_size: .
j_call: TRBJ2-1
cdr3_aa: CASSYSVTAYNEQFF
cdr3_nt: TGTGCCAGCAGTTACTCGGTCACAGCCTACAATGAGCAGTTCTTC

cdr3_length: 14
v_call: TRBV19
d_call: TRBD1
clone_size: .
j_call: TRBJ1-5
cdr3_aa: CASSLGQGNQPQHF
cdr3_nt: TGTGCCAGTAGTTTGGGACAGGGCAATCAGCCCCAGCATTTT

cdr3_length: 13
v_call: TRBV5-1
d_call: TRBD1
clone_size: .
j_call: TRBJ1-1
cdr3_aa: CASSLGTGSEAFF
cdr3_nt: TGCGCCAGCAGCTTGGGGACAGGGAGTGAAGCTTTCTTT

cdr3_length: 15
v_call: TRBV5-1
d_call: .
clone_size: .
j_call: TRBJ1-3
cdr3_aa: CASSLDSRSGNTIYF
cdr3_nt: TGCGCCAGCAGCTTGGACAGCCGCTCTGGAAACACCATATATTTT

cdr3_length: 15
v_call: TRBV2
d_call: .
clone_size: .
j_call: TRBJ2-2
cdr3_aa: CASSEPGMINGELFF
cdr3_nt: TGTGCCAGCAGTGAACCGGGGATGATTAACGGGGAGCTGTTTTTT

cdr3_length: 15
v_call: TRBV10-2
d_call: .
clone_size: .
j_call: TRBJ2-3
cdr3_aa: CASSESPRGTDTQYF
cdr3_nt: TGCGCCAGCAGTGAGTCCCCTCGAGGGACAGATACGCAGTATTTT

cdr3_length: 15
v_call: TRBV4-1
d_call: .
clone_size: .
j_call: TRBJ1-3
cdr3_aa: CASSQVGVKGDTIYF
cdr3_nt: TGCGCCAGCAGCCAAGTTGGGGTAAAGGGGGACACCATATATTTT

cdr3_length: 13
v_call: TRBV7-9
d_call: .
clone_size: .
j_call: TRBJ2-3
cdr3_aa: CASSTTVTDTQYF
cdr3_nt: TGTGCCAGCAGCACGACTGTCACAGATACGCAGTATTTT

cdr3_length: 16
v_call: TRBV10-1
d_call: .
clone_size: .
j_call: TRBJ2-1
cdr3_aa: CASSESLALGGNEQFF
cdr3_nt: TGCGCCAGCAGTGAGTCTCTAGCTCTGGGGGGAAATGAGCAGTTCTTC

cdr3_length: 11
v_call: TRBV6-5
d_call: TRBD2
clone_size: .
j_call: TRBJ2-3
cdr3_aa: CASKSGGTQYF
cdr3_nt: TGTGCCAGCAAATCGGGGGGTACGCAGTATTTT

cdr3_length: 15
v_call: TRBV15
d_call: TRBD1
clone_size: .
j_call: TRBJ1-4
cdr3_aa: CATSRAGQLNEKLFF
cdr3_nt: TGTGCCACCAGCAGAGCGGGACAGCTTAATGAAAAACTGTTTTTT

cdr3_length: 16
v_call: TRBV11-2
d_call: TRBD2
clone_size: .
j_call: TRBJ2-4
cdr3_aa: CASSLTSGSWVNIQYF
cdr3_nt: TGTGCCAGCAGCTTGACTAGCGGGAGTTGGGTAAACATTCAGTACTTC